A selection of T cell receptor beta chains follows, all from one sample in a study of molecular identifiers for immune sequencing clone quantification. TCRdb called the PCR reads again in MiXCR, with one record for every CDR3 protein. The sample has 550,000 to 750,000 distinct CDR3 sequences, less than 20% seen once. Sample: naive CD8+ T cells from blood, with Jurkat cell RNA spiked in. The receptor source for this set is a human donor in good health. Some libraries in this study had Jurkat cell RNA spiked in. Both conserved end residues are part of each CDR3. A clone size is listed for some rows: how often the clone was seen (once, few, many), or a class if it is expanded.

V	J	size	CDR3
TRBV30	TRBJ2-7	many	CAWRPGLAGVEQYF
TRBV6-5	TRBJ1-1	many	CASSEVAGGHTEAFF
TRBV7-2	TRBJ2-3	many	CASSLVAVTDTQYF
TRBV7-9	TRBJ2-3	many	CASSPPRGSIDTQYF
TRBV4-3	TRBJ1-1	-	CASNQGMGLLTEAFF
TRBV20-1	TRBJ2-7	many	CSASDRGTAISYEQYF
TRBV13	TRBJ2-2	many	CASSLRDLNTGELFF
TRBV12-5	TRBJ1-1	many	CASGLVGAEAFF
TRBV30	TRBJ2-2	-	CAWSVRLAGNTGELFF
TRBV29-1	TRBJ1-1	many	CSVGGTGSRSFF
TRBV29-1	TRBJ2-1	few	CSVEGGSIPYNEQFF
TRBV5-4	TRBJ2-2	few	CASSSPGQGDTGELFF
TRBV27	TRBJ2-3	many	CASSLAGRRDTQYF
TRBV6-2/TRBV6-3	TRBJ1-3	few	CASSYVVGSGNTIYF
TRBV27	TRBJ2-7	many	CASSLSASGTHEQYF
TRBV11-2	TRBJ2-1	many	CASSLEGQELQIREQFF
TRBV12-3/TRBV12-4	TRBJ1-5	many	CASRWTGGVQPQHF
TRBV7-9	TRBJ2-5	many	CASSRGTSGGAQETQYF
TRBV7-4	TRBJ2-3	many	CASSPNRREEADTQYF
TRBV14	TRBJ2-1	-	CASSQLAGGHSEQFF
TRBV20-1	TRBJ2-5	few	CSAPTLGGEETQYF
TRBV7-2	TRBJ2-5	many	CASSLGQRGGWQETQYF
TRBV2	TRBJ2-7	few	CASSEILGLKAYEQYF
TRBV21-1	TRBJ1-2	many	CASSKRRVCYTF
TRBV27	TRBJ2-6	many	CASGRTAGALANVLTF
TRBV27	TRBJ1-1	many	CASSKDRRYTEAFF
TRBV19	TRBJ2-5	-	CASKGGGAGETQYF
TRBV30	TRBJ1-5	few	CAWSVGETAGLYSNQPQHF
TRBV11-2	TRBJ1-1	-	CASSLVEGGTEAFF
TRBV7-7	TRBJ2-1	-	CASSLRGTNEQFF
TRBV20-1	TRBJ2-3	-	CSARPPDRVKGGTQYF
TRBV6-5	TRBJ2-7	many	CASSYDALGEQYF
TRBV30	TRBJ2-7	many	CAGGILYEQYF
TRBV7-2	TRBJ2-1	many	CASSPTSGGYNEQFF
TRBV19	TRBJ2-3	many	CASSISGDTDTQYF
TRBV30	TRBJ1-1	-	CATLAGQGWFSEAFF
TRBV28	TRBJ1-6	few	CASSPRQGASRSPLHF
TRBV7-9	TRBJ1-2	few	CASSLGRAGSVYGYTF
TRBV3-1	TRBJ1-5	many	CASSQGPTTKHF
TRBV6-5	TRBJ1-1	many	CASRTGQGARSTEAFF
TRBV6-2/TRBV6-3	TRBJ2-7	many	CASSYWQIYEQYF
TRBV28	TRBJ2-7	many	CASTIRTGYYEQYF
TRBV28	TRBJ1-1	many	CASSSTGVGAFF
TRBV12-3/TRBV12-4	TRBJ2-7	many	CASSFGIREQYF
TRBV5-1	TRBJ2-7	once	CASRTGLTSFHEQYF
TRBV19	TRBJ2-2	many	CASSPSDPRGTGELFF